A selection of T cell receptor beta chains follows, all from one sample in a study of early T cells in non-severe SARS-CoV-2 infection. TCRdb called the 5' RACE reads again in MiXCR, with one record for every CDR3 protein. In the table there are around 53,000 distinct CDR3 sequences, 7% to 9% of which are singletons. The sample was whole blood. The receptors derive from an adult who was a healthcare worker with PCR-confirmed SARS-CoV-2 infection or an uninfected control (not recorded which). Both conserved end residues are part of each CDR3. Each record gives: clone size, D gene, V gene, J gene, CDR3 protein. A D gene is named only where the DNA matches it firmly. Clone size is shown for a subset of rows, as once, few, many or a class of expanded clone.

>many|.|TRBV12-3/TRBV12-4|TRBJ1-2
CASSLIRRDGYTF
>few|.|TRBV5-5|TRBJ1-5
CASSFDRNNQPQHF
>many|.|TRBV5-4|TRBJ1-1
CASSRRQDGITMKAFF
>.|.|TRBV12-3/TRBV12-4|TRBJ2-6
CASRPSSGANVLTF
>many|.|TRBV11-2|TRBJ1-1
CASSLVIQHTEAFF
>many|.|TRBV7-2|TRBJ1-2
CASSLYAPGYTF
>.|.|TRBV24-1|TRBJ2-5
CATSDFRGTQYF
>.|TRBD1|TRBV29-1|TRBJ1-2
CSVYQGQAAYGYTF
>many|.|TRBV11-2|TRBJ2-1
CASSLDPRNEQFF
>.|TRBD1|TRBV9|TRBJ2-7
CASSATGTGYEQYF
>few|TRBD1|TRBV7-9|TRBJ2-2
CASSERTGRTGELFF
>.|.|TRBV4-2|TRBJ1-2
CASSQDSGYSPYGYTF
>few|TRBD1|TRBV7-2|TRBJ1-5
CASSLVGTGYQPQHF
>many|TRBD2|TRBV19|TRBJ2-1
CASRATSGAYNEQFF
>many|TRBD1|TRBV3-1|TRBJ1-4
CASSQAKGAYSEKLFF